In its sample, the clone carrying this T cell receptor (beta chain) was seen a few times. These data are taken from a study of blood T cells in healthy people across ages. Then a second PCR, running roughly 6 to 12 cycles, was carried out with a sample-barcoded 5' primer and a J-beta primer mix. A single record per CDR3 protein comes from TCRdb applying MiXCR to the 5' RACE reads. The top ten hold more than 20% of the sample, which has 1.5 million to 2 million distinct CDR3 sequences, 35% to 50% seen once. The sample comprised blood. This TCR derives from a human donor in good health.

CDR3 residues: CASRPYTGQGNEQYF. The CDR3 nucleotides read TGTGCCAGCAGGCCATATACGGGACAGGGGAACGAGCAGTACTTC. The J gene is TRBJ2-7, the V gene TRBV28, with TRBD1 matching 10 bases. The V gene end was trimmed by 6 bases and the J gene end by 5 bases; junction bases not matched to a gene: 10. This CDR3 has 15 amino acids. Germline V gene data show CDR1 as MDHEN and CDR2 as SYDVKM.